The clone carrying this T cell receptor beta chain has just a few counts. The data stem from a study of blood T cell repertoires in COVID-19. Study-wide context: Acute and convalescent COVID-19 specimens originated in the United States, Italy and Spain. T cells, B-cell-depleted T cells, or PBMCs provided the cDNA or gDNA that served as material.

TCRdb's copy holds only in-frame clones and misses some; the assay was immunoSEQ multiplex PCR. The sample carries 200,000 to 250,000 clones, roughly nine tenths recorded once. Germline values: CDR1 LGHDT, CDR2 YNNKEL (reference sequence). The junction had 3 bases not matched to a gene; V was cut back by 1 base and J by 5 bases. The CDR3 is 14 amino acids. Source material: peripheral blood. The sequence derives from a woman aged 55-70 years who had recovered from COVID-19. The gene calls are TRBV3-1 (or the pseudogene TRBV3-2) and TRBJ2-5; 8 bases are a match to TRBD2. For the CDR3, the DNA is TGTGCCAGCAGCCAAGCGGGAGGGTCGGAGACCCAGTACTTC. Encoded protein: CASSQAGGSETQYF.